These T cell receptor beta chains were read from a single sample in a study of PD-1 blockade in classical Hodgkin lymphoma. Profiled with immunoSEQ multiplex PCR; TCRdb holds only in-frame clones, not every one. The sample gives approximately 31,000 clones, roughly 94% of which show up once; roughly 2% is in the top ten. Source material: peripheral blood mononuclear cells (PBMCs). All receptors come from a human donor with classical Hodgkin lymphoma. The CDR3 runs from the conserved cysteine through the conserved F or W. A D gene is named only where the DNA matches it firmly.

TRBD2	TRBV4-1	TRBJ2-1	CASSQGAGGMGNEQFF	TGCGCCAGCAGCCAAGGAGCGGGAGGCATGGGAAATGAGCAGTTCTTC
-	TRBV5-1	TRBJ2-7	CASSLRTAYEQYF	TGCGCCAGCAGCTTACGGACAGCCTACGAGCAGTACTTC
-	TRBV27	TRBJ2-7	CASSLSPVQVGTEQYF	TGTGCCAGCAGTTTAAGCCCCGTACAGGTAGGCACGGAGCAGTACTTC
-	TRBV9	TRBJ1-6	CASSVGGRENSPLHF	TGTGCCAGCAGCGTAGGAGGAAGGGAAAATTCACCCCTCCACTTT
TRBD1	TRBV11-2	TRBJ2-5	CASSSRQGQETQYF	TGTGCCAGCAGCTCCCGACAGGGCCAAGAGACCCAGTACTTC
TRBD2	TRBV4-1	TRBJ2-1	CASSQGGTSAYNEQFF	TGCGCCAGCAGCCAGGGGGGGACTAGCGCTTACAATGAGCAGTTCTTC
TRBD1	TRBV5-1	TRBJ1-1	CASSLVPGGTEAFF	TGCGCCAGCAGCTTGGTTCCAGGGGGCACTGAAGCTTTCTTT
TRBD1	TRBV27	TRBJ1-5	CASRKNRGTNQPQHF	TGTGCCAGCAGGAAGAACAGGGGGACCAATCAGCCCCAGCATTTT
TRBD2	TRBV10-1	TRBJ2-5	CASSQGLAGGKYQETQYF	TGCGCCAGCAGTCAAGGACTAGCGGGAGGAAAGTACCAAGAGACCCAGTACTTC
-	TRBV4-2	TRBJ2-1	CASSQRGDYLNEQFF	TGTGCCAGCAGCCAGCGGGGAGACTATCTCAATGAGCAGTTCTTC
-	TRBV11-2	TRBJ2-1	CASSLRTRGSYNEQFF	TGTGCCAGCAGCCTTCGGACCAGGGGCTCCTACAATGAGCAGTTCTTC
TRBD2	TRBV9	TRBJ2-3	CASSVGTSGSTDTQYF	TGTGCCAGCAGCGTAGGGACTAGCGGGAGTACAGATACGCAGTATTTT
-	TRBV5-1	TRBJ2-1	CASSSTLGDNEQFF	TGCGCCAGCAGCTCCACCCTAGGGGACAATGAGCAGTTCTTC
-	TRBV19	TRBJ1-6	CASSYFPGSTDALHF	TGTGCCAGTAGTTATTTCCCTGGCAGCACGGACGCCCTCCACTTT
TRBD1	TRBV4-2	TRBJ2-1	CASSRGGDRKNNEQFF	TGTGCCAGCAGCCGTGGTGGGGACAGAAAAAACAATGAGCAGTTCTTC
TRBD1	TRBV5-6	TRBJ1-2	CASSRGQGGYGYTF	TGTGCCAGCAGCAGAGGACAGGGGGGCTATGGCTACACCTTC
-	TRBV10-1	TRBJ2-7	CASSTGVAYEQYF	TGCGCCAGCTCAACAGGTGTTGCCTACGAGCAGTACTTC
TRBD2	TRBV7-2	TRBJ2-2	CASSTGLAGANTGELFF	TGTGCCAGCAGCACCGGACTAGCGGGCGCGAACACCGGGGAGCTGTTTTTT
TRBD1	TRBV2	TRBJ1-2	CASSYRDRVGYTF	TGTGCCAGCAGTTACAGGGACAGGGTGGGCTACACCTTC
-	TRBV21-1	TRBJ1-2	CASSKGETGSRGYTF	TGTGCCAGCAGCAAAGGAGAGACAGGGTCTCGTGGCTACACCTTC
-	TRBV21-1	TRBJ2-4	CASSFKKVGRAVRRCAKNIQYF	TGTGCCAGCAGCTTTAAGAAAGTGGGGAGGGCGGTCAGGCGGTGCGCCAAAAACATTCAGTACTTC
-	TRBV7-8	TRBJ1-2	CASSPDGPGTHGYTF	TGTGCCAGCAGCCCTGACGGACCGGGAACACATGGCTACACCTTC
TRBD1	TRBV5-1	TRBJ1-2	CASSVGQPHYGYTF	TGCGCCAGCAGCGTGGGACAGCCTCACTATGGCTACACCTTC
TRBD1	TRBV5-4	TRBJ2-6	CASSRPGQVSGANVLTF	TGTGCCAGCAGCAGACCGGGACAGGTGTCTGGGGCCAACGTCCTGACTTTC
-	TRBV4-1	TRBJ2-7	CASSPSVSGRSGEQYF	TGCGCCAGCAGCCCTTCCGTGTCAGGCCGTTCGGGGGAGCAGTACTTC